This T cell receptor (beta chain) was retrieved from a study of blood T cell repertoires in COVID-19. In the study overall: Material from acute and convalescent COVID-19 was sourced from the United States, Italy and Spain. Sources were T cells, B-cell-depleted T cells, or PBMCs; the material itself was cDNA or gDNA.

This clone occurred a few times. The V end lost 2 bases, the J end lost 6 bases, and 14 bases lay between the germline ends. Germline lookup yields CDR1 MNHEY and CDR2 SVGEGT. The CDR3 is 14 amino acids. As originally analysed: Estimated nucleated cell counts came from reference gene primer amplification. Generated by immunoSEQ multiplex PCR, the TCRdb table keeps only in-frame clones and is missing some. The V and J calls and clone size come from that table; D and trimming were worked out from the DNA. This sample has 130,000 to 150,000 clones, with around 81% found just once. The clonotype was recovered from a woman between 35 and 50 years old with active or convalescent COVID-19. The sample consisted of peripheral blood. The rearrangement links TRBV6-2 or TRBV6-3 to TRBJ2-7; D is perhaps TRBD2 (5 bases). This chain's CDR3 is CASSYAGGISEQYF. The CDR3 nucleotides are TGTGCCAGCAGTTACGCGGGCGGTATAAGCGAGCAGTACTTC.